These 4 T cell receptor beta chains were all obtained from the same sample, sequenced in a study of cytomegalovirus exposure and HLA in healthy donors. Assay used: immunoSEQ multiplex PCR; TCRdb lists only in-frame clones, some missing. This table has about 70,000 clones, 80% to 95% appearing once. Sample: PBMCs. The receptors derive from a man in his late teens or twenties in good health and CMV-seropositive.

The rearrangement uses TRBV25-1 and TRBJ2-1, with TRBD1 matching over 8 bases. Germline V gene data show CDR1 as MGHDK and CDR2 as SYGVNS. V dropped 7 bases and J dropped 8; count of bases not matched to a gene: 13. This CDR3 is 15 amino acids long. DNA for the CDR3: TGTGCCAGCACCGAAGGGCAGGGGGCTAGGTATGAGCAGTTCTTC. It yields the protein CASTEGQGARYEQFF. The entire variable domain, with the rest obtained from reference TRBV25-1 and TRBJ2-1, is as follows: EADIYQTPRYLVIGTGKKITLECSQTMGHDKMYWYQQDPGMELHLIHYSYGVNSTEKGDLSSESTVSRIRTEHFPLTLESARPSHTSQYLCASTEGQGARYEQFFGPGTRLTVL.

This chain uses TRBV30 with TRBJ2-7; the D gene is possibly TRBD1 (5 bases). CDR3 length equals 12 residues. V dropped 1 base and J dropped 3 bases, with 7 bases sitting between them. In germline, CDR1 is GTSNPN, CDR2 SVGIG (reference sequence). The CDR3 reads CAWSGRDYEQYF. In DNA, the CDR3 is TGTGCCTGGAGTGGCAGGGACTACGAGCAGTACTTC. Complete variable domain (other parts from reference TRBV30 and TRBJ2-7): SQTIHQWPATLVQPVGSPLSLECTVEGTSNPNLYWYRQAAGRGLQLLFYSVGIGQISSEVPQNLSASRPQDRQFILSSKKLLLSDSGFYLCAWSGRDYEQYFGPGTRLTVT.

CDR3 sequence: CASSLFDSRSYEQYF. CDR3 in DNA: TGTGCCAGCAGCTTGTTTGACAGTCGAAGCTACGAGCAGTACTTC. The chain employs TRBV5-4 and TRBJ2-7, with D possibly being TRBD1 (5 bases). This CDR3 spans 15 amino acids. Germline CDR1 and CDR2: SGHNT and YYREEE (reference sequence). V lost 1 base to trimming and J lost 3 bases, with 14 bases between them.

This clone has just one count. The chain uses TRBV15 and TRBJ2-6; 11 positions match TRBD1. Trimming at V came to 0 bases and at J to 1 base, leaving 8 bases not matched to a gene. Germline V lookup: CDR1 LNHNV, CDR2 YYDKDF (reference sequence). This CDR3 is built from 20 residues. The CDR3 DNA reads as TGTGCCACCAGCAGAGAGGGGTCAGGGACAGGGGGATCTGGGGCCAACGTCCTGACTTTC. Translating it yields CATSREGSGTGGSGANVLTF. The full variable domain, in which reference TRBV15 and TRBJ2-6 provide the parts outside the CDR3, is DAMVIQNPRYQVTQFGKPVTLSCSQTLNHNVMYWYQQKSSQAPKLLFHYYDKDFNNEADTPDNFQSRRPNTSFCFLDIRSPGLGDTAMYLCATSREGSGTGGSGANVLTFGAGSRLTVL.